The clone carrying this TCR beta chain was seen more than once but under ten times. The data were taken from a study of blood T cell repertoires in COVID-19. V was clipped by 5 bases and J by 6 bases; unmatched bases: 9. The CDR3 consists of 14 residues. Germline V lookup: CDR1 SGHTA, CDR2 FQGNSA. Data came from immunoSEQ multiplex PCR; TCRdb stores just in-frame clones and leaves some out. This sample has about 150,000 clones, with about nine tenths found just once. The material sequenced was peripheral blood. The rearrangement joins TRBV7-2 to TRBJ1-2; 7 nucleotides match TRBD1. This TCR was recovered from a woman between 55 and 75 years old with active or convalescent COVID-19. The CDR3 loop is CASSPKTGFHGYTF. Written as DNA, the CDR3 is TGTGCCAGCAGCCCCAAGACAGGGTTTCATGGCTACACCTTC.